Sequencing of this T cell receptor (beta chain) was carried out in a study of cytomegalovirus exposure and HLA in healthy donors. On the study more broadly: The same platform was used for the 110 or so validation repertoires and the approximately 670 first-cohort repertoires, a later analysis reported. Notes on the study in general: The authors listed about 170 TCR beta chains as cytomegalovirus-associated.

The CDR3 spans 15 residues. The V gene lost 0 bases and the J gene lost 4 bases, with 13 bases spanning the gap. Germline CDR1 reads MNHEY; CDR2 reads SVGAGI. TCRdb's table, derived via immunoSEQ multiplex PCR, lists solely in-frame clones and lacks some. The top ten hold roughly 1.2% of the sample, which has roughly 330,000 clones, roughly 87% seen once. Notes on this clone: Its antigen is unidentified.

V is TRBV6-5 and J is TRBJ2-7; the D gene is possibly TRBD1 (6 bases). The sample was PBMCs. The sequence came from a woman aged 25 to 39 in good health and CMV-seropositive. CDR3 region: CASSYSTGTSYEQYF. The CDR3 DNA sequence: TGTGCCAGCAGTTACTCTACAGGGACAAGTTACGAGCAGTACTTC.